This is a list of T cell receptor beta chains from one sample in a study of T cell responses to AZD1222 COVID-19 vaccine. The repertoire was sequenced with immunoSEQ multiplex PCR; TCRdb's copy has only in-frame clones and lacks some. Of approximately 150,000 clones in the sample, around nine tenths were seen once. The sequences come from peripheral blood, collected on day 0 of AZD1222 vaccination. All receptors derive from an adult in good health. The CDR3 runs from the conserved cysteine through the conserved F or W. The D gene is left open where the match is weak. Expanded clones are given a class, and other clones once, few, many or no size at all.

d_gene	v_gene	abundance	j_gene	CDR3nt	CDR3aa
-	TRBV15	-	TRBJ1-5	TGTGCCACCAGCAGACAGAGGGGGGCAGGGAGCAATCAGCCCCAGCATTTT	CATSRQRGAGSNQPQHF
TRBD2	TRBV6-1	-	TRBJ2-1	TGTGCCAGCAGTGAAGCGTCCGGACTAGCGGGAGGCAATGAGCAGTTCTTC	CASSEASGLAGGNEQFF
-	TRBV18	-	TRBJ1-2	TGTGCCAGCTCACCAACGGTACGGGCCTCCAGCTGGGGCTACACCTTC	CASSPTVRASSWGYTF
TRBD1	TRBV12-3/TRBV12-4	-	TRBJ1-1	TGTGCCAGCAGTTCGAGACAGGGGCAATTCTTT	CASSSRQGQFF
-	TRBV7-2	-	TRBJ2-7	TGTGCCAGCAGCTCTCAGGGCGAGCAGTACTTC	CASSSQGEQYF
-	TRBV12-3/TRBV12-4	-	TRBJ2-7	TGTGCCAGCAGTTTTGGGCAGCTCTACGAGCAGTACTTC	CASSFGQLYEQYF
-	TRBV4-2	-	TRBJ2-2	TGTGCCAGCAGCCATCGGGCAAACACCGGGGAGCTGTTTTTT	CASSHRANTGELFF
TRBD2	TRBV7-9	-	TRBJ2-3	TGTGCCAGCAGCTTCATGTTCCTAGCGGAAGGGGCGGATACGCAGTATTTT	CASSFMFLAEGADTQYF
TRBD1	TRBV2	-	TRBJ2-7	TGTGCCAGCACCCGGGACAGCCACGAGCAGTACTTC	CASTRDSHEQYF
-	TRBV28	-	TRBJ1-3	TGTGCCAGCAGTTTAAAGGGGGCTGGAAACACCATATATTTT	CASSLKGAGNTIYF
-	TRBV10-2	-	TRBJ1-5	TGCGCCAGCAGAAGATCGGGCAATCAGCCCCAGCATTTT	CASRRSGNQPQHF
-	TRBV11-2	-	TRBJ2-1	TGTGCCAGCAGCTTAGTTAGGGCAAGGGGTCTGAATGAGCAGTTCTTC	CASSLVRARGLNEQFF
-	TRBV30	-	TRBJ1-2	TGTGCCTGGAACGGGAACGGCTACACCTTC	CAWNGNGYTF
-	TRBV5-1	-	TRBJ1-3	TGCGCCAGCAGCTTGGGACAGGAGAGCGGAAACACCATATATTTT	CASSLGQESGNTIYF
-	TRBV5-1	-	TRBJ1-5	TGCGCCAGCAGCCTCTCCCCAGATCAGCCCCAGCATTTT	CASSLSPDQPQHF
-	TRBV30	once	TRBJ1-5	TGTGCCTGGAGTAGTGAGGGCAATCAGCCCCAGCATTTT	CAWSSEGNQPQHF
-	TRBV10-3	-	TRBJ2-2	TGTGCCACATTACAGAACACCGGGGAGCTGTTTTTT	CATLQNTGELFF
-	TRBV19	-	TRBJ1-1	TGTGCCAGTAGGGAACTTCATGCGAGAGCTTTCTTT	CASRELHARAFF
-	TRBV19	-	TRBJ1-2	TGTGCCAGTAGTTCCGGACGGAAAAACTATGGCTACACCTTC	CASSSGRKNYGYTF
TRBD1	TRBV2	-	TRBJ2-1	TGTGCCAGCAGTAGACAGGGCAGACTGGGTTATTTCAATGAGCAGTTCTTC	CASSRQGRLGYFNEQFF
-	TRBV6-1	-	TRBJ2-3	TGTGCCAGCAGTGATCACCGAGATACGCAGTATTTT	CASSDHRDTQYF
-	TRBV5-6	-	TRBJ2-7	TGTGCCAGCAGCTCCGAGGGCAGCTACTACGAGCAGTACTTC	CASSSEGSYYEQYF
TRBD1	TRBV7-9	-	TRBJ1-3	TGTGCCAGCAGCCTCCGGGACAGGGTGAGAGGCCTTTCTGGAAACACCATATATTTT	CASSLRDRVRGLSGNTIYF